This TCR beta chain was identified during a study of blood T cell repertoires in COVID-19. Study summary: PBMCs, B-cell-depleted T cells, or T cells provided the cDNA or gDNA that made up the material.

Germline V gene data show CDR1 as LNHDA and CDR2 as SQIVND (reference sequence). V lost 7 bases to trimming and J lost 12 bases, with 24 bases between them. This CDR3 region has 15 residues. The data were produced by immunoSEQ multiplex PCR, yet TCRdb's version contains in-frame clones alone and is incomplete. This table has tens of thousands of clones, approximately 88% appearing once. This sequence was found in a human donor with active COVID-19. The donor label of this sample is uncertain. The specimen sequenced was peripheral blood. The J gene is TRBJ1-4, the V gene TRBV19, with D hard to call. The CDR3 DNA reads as TGTGCCAGTAACCGCCGGTTCGGTGATCGCGAACAACTGTTTTTT. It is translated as CASNRRFGDREQLFF.